A selection of T cell receptor beta chains follows, all from one sample in a study of identical twins. TCRdb independently ran MiXCR on the 5' RACE reads; one entry per CDR3 protein. Among 450,000 to 600,000 distinct CDR3 sequences, about 22% were seen once, and the ten largest hold around 0.47%. This sample was also put to use in a study of yellow fever vaccine responses in identical twins.

Sequencing input: CD4+ T cells sorted from blood. These receptors were taken from a woman under 30 in good health. Each CDR3 is given with its conserved first and last residue. Fields, in order: V gene, clone size, J gene, D gene, CDR3 protein. A D gene is named only where the DNA matches it firmly. Expanded clones are given a class, and other clones once, few, many or no size at all.

>TRBV28|few|TRBJ2-7|-
CASQAFPYEQYF
>TRBV6-1|-|TRBJ2-2|-
CASTREVNTGELFF
>TRBV7-6|-|TRBJ2-2|-
CASSAVFSATGELFF
>TRBV27|-|TRBJ2-7|TRBD2
CASKVSGGVYEQYF
>TRBV6-4|few|TRBJ2-1|-
CASSDTTRLSYNEQFF
>TRBV5-1|-|TRBJ2-6|-
CASSLDGNSGANVLTF
>TRBV5-1|-|TRBJ1-2|-
CASSLGVDYTF
>TRBV6-5|-|TRBJ1-6|-
CASSYRNSPLHF
>TRBV7-9|few|TRBJ2-1|TRBD1
CASSLFISLGTGNKQFF
>TRBV12-3/TRBV12-4|few|TRBJ1-2|TRBD1
CASSLADRSGYGYTF
>TRBV29-1|few|TRBJ1-3|-
CSVAFSGNTIYF
>TRBV11-2|once|TRBJ2-5|TRBD2
CASSLPGTSRETQYF
>TRBV28|few|TRBJ1-1|-
CASSPRREAFF
>TRBV7-9|-|TRBJ2-7|TRBD2
CASSLDAWGGSHEQYF
>TRBV15|-|TRBJ2-7|TRBD2
CATSRGFPGLAGDEQYF
>TRBV5-6|many|TRBJ2-1|TRBD2
CASSLVTSGGMHEQFF
>TRBV4-1|few|TRBJ2-2|-
CASSQVRGATLRSGELFF
>TRBV12-3/TRBV12-4|many|TRBJ1-5|TRBD1
CASSPDRGNQPQHF
>TRBV11-2|-|TRBJ2-7|TRBD2
CASSRREDGSIPSYEQYF
>TRBV12-3/TRBV12-4|-|TRBJ1-5|TRBD1
CASSRGQGTNQPQHF